This TCR beta chain is from a study of blood T cell repertoires in COVID-19. Study details: Sources were T cells, B-cell-depleted T cells, or PBMCs; the material itself was cDNA or gDNA.

Original data processing: Using reference gene primer amplification, nucleated cell counts were estimated. Data came from immunoSEQ multiplex PCR; TCRdb stores just in-frame clones and leaves some out. That table supplies the V and J calls and clone size; D and trimming were determined from the DNA. This table has 300,000 to 500,000 clones, 88% appearing once. V was pared by 3 bases and J by 1 base, with 7 bases between. The germline V gene has CDR1 LNHNV and CDR2 YYDKDF (reference sequence). CDR3 size: 14 residues. Individuals aged roughly 18 to 95 years were recruited from about two dozen US areas. Categorization into cohorts depended on clinical history that participants reported.

The specimen was PBMCs or T cells enriched from blood (not recorded which). The receptor was isolated from a woman aged 40 to 49 with acute COVID-19. The chain recombines TRBV15 with TRBJ2-1; maybe TRBD2 (5 bases). The CDR3 DNA is TGTGCCACCAGCAGGGACTTTTCCTACAATGAGCAGTTCTTC. The encoded protein is CATSRDFSYNEQFF.